This entry concerns a single T cell receptor (beta chain). In the authors' workflow: From reference gene primer amplification, estimates of nucleated cell counts were derived. Method: immunoSEQ multiplex PCR; TCRdb's copy keeps in-frame clones and lacks some. V and J calls and clone size follow that table, whereas D and trimming were derived from the DNA. In the table there are roughly 110,000 clones, approximately 85% of which are singletons. These data are taken from a study of blood T cell repertoires in COVID-19. Study background: Both acute and convalescent COVID-19 samples were obtained from the United States, Italy and Spain. The cDNA or gDNA used as material had been derived from T cells, B-cell-depleted T cells, or PBMCs.

There are 16 residues in the CDR3. From germline, CDR1 is MDHEN and CDR2 SYDVKM. J lost 4 bases, V lost 4 bases, and 9 bases had no gene match. Sequenced input: peripheral blood. The rearrangement links TRBV28 to TRBJ2-2; 7 bases fit TRBD2. The sequence came from a man aged 70-80 years with acute or convalescent COVID-19. Written as DNA, the CDR3 is TGTGCCAGCAGTTCCCGGGGAGGGGCGGGCACCGGGGAGCTGTTTTTT. Translated, it gives CASSSRGGAGTGELFF.